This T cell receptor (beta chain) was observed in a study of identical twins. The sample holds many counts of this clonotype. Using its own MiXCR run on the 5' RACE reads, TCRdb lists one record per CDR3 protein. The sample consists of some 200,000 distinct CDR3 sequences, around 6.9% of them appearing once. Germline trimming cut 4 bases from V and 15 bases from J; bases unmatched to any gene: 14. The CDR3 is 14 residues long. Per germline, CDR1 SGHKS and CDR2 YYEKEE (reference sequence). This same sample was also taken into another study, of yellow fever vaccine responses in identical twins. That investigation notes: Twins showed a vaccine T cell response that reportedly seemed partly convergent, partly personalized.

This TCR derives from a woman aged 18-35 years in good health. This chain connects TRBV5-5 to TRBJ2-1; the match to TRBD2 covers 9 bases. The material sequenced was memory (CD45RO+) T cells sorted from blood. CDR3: CASSPEPLAGATFF. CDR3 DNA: TGTGCCAGCAGCCCTGAGCCCTTAGCGGGGGCCACGTTCTTC.